These T cell receptor beta chains were read from a single sample in a study of T cell repertoires in aging, cancer and after chemotherapy. TCRdb itself ran the multiplex PCR reads through MiXCR, one entry per CDR3 protein. Counted here are around 6,000 distinct CDR3 sequences, 23% occurring once; the ten biggest clones make up about 4.5%. What was sequenced was blood. These receptors were taken from a human donor with a blood cancer. Each CDR3 is given with its conserved first and last residue. A D gene is named only where the DNA matches it firmly. Clone size, where shown, is once, few, many, or a class for clones that have expanded.

v_gene	d_gene	abundance	j_gene	CDR3aa	CDR3nt
TRBV29-1	.	medium-sized	TRBJ1-5	CSVAAGLGQPQHF	TGCAGCGTTGCGGCAGGGCTCGGTCAGCCCCAGCATTTT
TRBV10-3	TRBD1	.	TRBJ2-2	CAISAPFGTGDAGELFF	TGTGCCATCAGTGCCCCCTTCGGGACAGGGGATGCCGGGGAGCTGTTTTTT
TRBV15	.	medium-sized	TRBJ2-7	CATSTGPPAYEQYF	TGTGCCACCAGCACAGGGCCTCCAGCCTACGAGCAGTACTTC
TRBV27	.	medium-sized	TRBJ2-2	CASSFGLRGNGELFF	TGTGCCAGCAGTTTCGGTCTGCGGGGTAACGGGGAGCTGTTTTTT
TRBV15	TRBD2	.	TRBJ2-1	CATSSSGIGYNEQFF	TGTGCCACCAGCAGTAGCGGGATAGGCTACAATGAGCAGTTCTTC
TRBV29-1	.	large	TRBJ2-3	CSPTLKTSTDTQYF	TGCAGCCCGACTCTAAAAACTAGCACAGATACGCAGTATTTT
TRBV5-6	.	medium-sized	TRBJ2-2	CASSLDPLGGAGELFF	TGTGCCAGCAGCTTGGACCCGCTGGGGGGCGCCGGGGAGCTGTTTTTT
TRBV29-1	.	medium-sized	TRBJ1-2	CSVEGGFPDYGYTF	TGCAGCGTCGAGGGGGGGTTCCCTGACTATGGCTACACCTTC
TRBV11-3	.	medium-sized	TRBJ2-1	CASSPYDRPYEQFF	TGTGCCAGCAGCCCCTACGACAGACCCTATGAGCAGTTCTTC
TRBV19	TRBD1	large	TRBJ1-3	CASNSPGQDATIYF	TGTGCCAGTAATTCCCCCGGACAGGACGCCACCATATATTTT
TRBV14	.	.	TRBJ1-2	CASSQYFGDGYTF	TGTGCCAGCAGCCAATATTTCGGGGATGGCTACACCTTC
TRBV27	.	.	TRBJ2-5	CASAWRGGGPPETQYF	TGTGCCAGCGCCTGGAGGGGGGGAGGCCCCCCAGAGACCCAGTACTTC
TRBV6-4	.	medium-sized	TRBJ2-2	CASSDEAGGELFF	TGTGCCAGCAGTGACGAGGCGGGCGGGGAGCTGTTTTTT
TRBV20-1	.	.	TRBJ2-5	CSASHSSREYF	TGCAGTGCTAGTCATTCGTCCCGGGAGTACTTC
TRBV5-4	TRBD2	once	TRBJ2-5	CASSLPRLAGGSETQYF	TGTGCCAGCAGCTTACCACGACTAGCGGGAGGATCGGAGACCCAGTACTTC
TRBV4-1	.	few	TRBJ2-7	CASSHPNSPAGTYEQYF	TGTGCCAGCAGCCACCCCAATTCACCAGCGGGTACCTACGAGCAGTACTTC
TRBV28	.	.	TRBJ1-5	CATGTSSNQPQHF	TGTGCCACCGGGACATCTAGCAATCAGCCCCAGCATTTT
TRBV12-3/TRBV12-4	.	medium-sized	TRBJ2-1	CASSSYNEQFF	TGTGCCAGCAGTTCGTACAATGAGCAGTTCTTC
TRBV20-1	.	.	TRBJ1-2	CSATRTGYGYTF	TGCAGTGCTACCCGAACAGGCTATGGCTACACCTTC
TRBV11-1	.	medium-sized	TRBJ2-7	CASSFNGLDYEQYF	TGTGCCAGCAGCTTTAATGGTTTAGACTACGAGCAGTACTTC
TRBV15	.	.	TRBJ1-5	CATSSYGAAQPQHF	TGTGCCACCAGCAGTTACGGGGCAGCTCAGCCCCAGCATTTT
TRBV24-1	.	.	TRBJ2-7	CATTFTGIPHEQYF	TGTGCCACCACTTTTACGGGGATTCCGCACGAGCAGTACTTC
TRBV5-1	TRBD2	medium-sized	TRBJ2-5	CASSSLSGRAWETQYF	TGCGCCAGCAGCTCCCTTAGCGGGAGGGCCTGGGAGACCCAGTACTTC
TRBV15	TRBD1	medium-sized	TRBJ1-3	CATSARTGGNTIYF	TGTGCCACCAGCGCCCGGACAGGAGGAAACACCATATATTTT
TRBV21-1	.	.	TRBJ2-2	CASSDRGCSRRTGELFF	TGTGCCAGCAGCGACAGGGGGTGTTCAAGGCGCACCGGGGAGCTGTTTTTT
TRBV5-1	.	few	TRBJ2-1	CASWAVNNEQFF	TGCGCCAGCTGGGCGGTCAACAATGAGCAGTTCTTC
TRBV27	.	medium-sized	TRBJ1-2	CASSLGNNYGYTF	TGTGCCAGCAGTTTAGGGAACAACTATGGCTACACCTTC
TRBV6-5	.	.	TRBJ1-2	CASSYPRGPDYGYTF	TGTGCCAGCAGTTACCCCAGGGGCCCAGACTATGGCTACACCTTC
TRBV24-1	.	few	TRBJ1-5	CATSVGGEGNQPQHF	TGTGCCACCAGTGTAGGGGGTGAGGGCAATCAGCCCCAGCATTTT
TRBV18	.	medium-sized	TRBJ1-3	CASSPRIDSGNTIYF	TGTGCCAGCTCACCAAGGATCGACTCTGGAAACACCATATATTTT
TRBV20-1	.	few	TRBJ2-1	CSASIYPDYNEQFF	TGCAGTGCTAGCATCTATCCCGACTACAATGAGCAGTTCTTC
TRBV18	.	medium-sized	TRBJ2-7	CASSRPGISYEQYF	TGTGCCAGCTCACGACCGGGAATCTCCTACGAGCAGTACTTC
TRBV10-3	.	.	TRBJ1-1	CAISGLKGFTEAFF	TGTGCCATCAGTGGGCTAAAGGGGTTCACTGAAGCTTTCTTT
TRBV19	TRBD1	medium-sized	TRBJ2-1	CASRPSWTGDYNEQFF	TGTGCCAGTAGGCCAAGTTGGACAGGGGACTACAATGAGCAGTTCTTC
TRBV11-2	.	.	TRBJ1-1	CASSSTLRGTEAFF	TGTGCCAGCAGCTCGACCCTCAGGGGCACTGAAGCTTTCTTT
TRBV28	.	.	TRBJ1-1	CASSVTDEAFF	TGTGCCAGCAGTGTGACGGATGAAGCTTTCTTT
TRBV11-3	.	medium-sized	TRBJ2-7	CASSLAVQSSYEQYF	TGTGCCAGCAGCTTAGCGGTCCAGAGCTCCTACGAGCAGTACTTC
TRBV20-1	.	once	TRBJ1-1	CSARDWRQGEAFF	TGCAGTGCTAGAGATTGGAGGCAGGGGGAAGCTTTCTTT
TRBV18	.	few	TRBJ1-1	CASLDSLNTEAFF	TGTGCCAGCTTGGACAGCCTGAACACTGAAGCTTTCTTT
TRBV6-1	TRBD1	few	TRBJ1-2	CASSTHSARQGAYDGYTF	TGTGCCAGCAGCACCCACTCAGCTCGACAGGGGGCTTATGATGGCTACACCTTC